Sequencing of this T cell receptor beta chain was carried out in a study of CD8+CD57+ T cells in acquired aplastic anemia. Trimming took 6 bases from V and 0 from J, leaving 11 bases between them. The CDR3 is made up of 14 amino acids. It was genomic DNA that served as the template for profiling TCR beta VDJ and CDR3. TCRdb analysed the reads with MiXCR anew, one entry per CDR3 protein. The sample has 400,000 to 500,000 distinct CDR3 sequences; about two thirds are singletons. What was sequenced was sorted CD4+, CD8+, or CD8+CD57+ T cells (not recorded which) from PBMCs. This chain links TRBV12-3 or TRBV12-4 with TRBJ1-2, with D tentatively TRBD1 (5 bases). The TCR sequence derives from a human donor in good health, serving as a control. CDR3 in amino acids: CASRPPTANYGYTF. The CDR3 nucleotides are TGTGCCAGCAGACCTCCGACAGCTAACTATGGCTACACCTTC.